Each of the 18 T cell receptor beta chains below was sequenced from the same sample in a study of blood T cell repertoires in COVID-19. Data came from immunoSEQ multiplex PCR; TCRdb stores just in-frame clones and leaves some out. This table holds 350,000 to 400,000 clones, around 92% found once. Sequenced material: peripheral blood. The origin of the receptors is a woman between 25 and 40 years old with COVID-19, enrolled during active disease.

The rearrangement uses TRBV5-4 and TRBJ1-1; D call uncertain. Germline V gives CDR1 SGHNT, CDR2 YYREEE (reference sequence). CDR3 length equals 14 residues. V lost 0 bases to trimming and J lost 6 bases, with 12 bases between them. For the CDR3, the DNA is TGTGCCAGCAGCTTGGCCGGAGCGGCCCCTGAAGCTTTCTTT. Translation: CASSLAGAAPEAFF.

The V and J genes are TRBV28 and TRBJ1-4, with no clear D. Trimming stripped 9 bases from V and 5 bases from J, with 16 bases between. The CDR3 extends over 14 amino acids. Germline CDR1 and CDR2: MDHEN and SYDVKM. CDR3 sequence (DNA): TGTGCCAGTACCCCGGAGGGATGGAATGAAAAACTGTTTTTT. Protein sequence: CASTPEGWNEKLFF.

This clone has just one count. The chain recombines TRBV11-2 with TRBJ1-2, with D tentatively TRBD1 (6 bases). Looked up from germline, CDR1 is SGHAT and CDR2 is FQNNGV. V lost 1 base and J 8 bases, leaving 8 bases between the germline ends. The CDR3 covers 12 residues. The CDR3 region has the DNA TGTGCCAGCAGCTTAGTAAGGGGGGGCTACACCTTC. Residues: CASSLVRGGYTF.

This chain links TRBV6-5 with TRBJ1-6; 10 positions match TRBD1. The J segment lost 9 bases and the V segment lost 2 bases, leaving 7 bases of the junction unmatched. Germline CDR1 is MNHEY and CDR2 is SVGAGI. This CDR3 region has 16 residues. The CDR3 spells CASSYLGTGVGSPLHF. The CDR3 DNA reads TGTGCCAGCAGTTACCTAGGGACAGGGGTCGGTTCACCCCTCCACTTT.

This clone has a single count. The J gene is TRBJ1-4, the V gene TRBV6-1; 10 bases align to TRBD1. Germline V gene data show CDR1 as MNHNS and CDR2 as SASEGT. There are 18 residues in the CDR3. The V and J ends lost 2 bases and 3 bases, in that order; junction bases with no gene match: 9. The CDR3 coding sequence is TGTGCCAGCAGTGAAAGGACAGGGGGGAGGTCTCCTAATGAAAAACTGTTTTTT. Amino acids: CASSERTGGRSPNEKLFF.

This chain connects TRBV3-1 (or the pseudogene TRBV3-2) to TRBJ2-7; the match to TRBD1 covers 11 bases. Germline loops: CDR1 LGHDT, CDR2 YNNKEL (reference sequence). J gave up 6 bases and V 4 bases, and 11 bases lay outside the gene matches. The CDR3 covers 16 residues. CDR3 amino acids: CASSPRRTGGSGEQYF. CDR3 sequence (DNA): TGTGCCAGCAGCCCCCGGCGGACAGGGGGCTCGGGCGAGCAGTACTTC.

This chain links TRBV6-5 with TRBJ2-1; TRBD2 agrees at 9 bases. Germline CDR1 reads MNHEY; CDR2 reads SVGAGI. The CDR3 has 16 residues. The V segment lost 2 bases and the J segment 1 base; nucleotides outside the gene matches: 3. As DNA, the CDR3 is TGTGCCAGCAGTTACCCGGCGGGAGGGTCCTACAATGAGCAGTTCTTC. It yields the protein CASSYPAGGSYNEQFF.

The chain carries TRBV6-4 and TRBJ2-7, with D perhaps matching TRBD2 (6 bases). In germline, CDR1 is MRHNA, CDR2 SNTAGT. The CDR3 totals 18 residues. V shed 3 bases and J shed 2 bases, with 23 bases lying between them. In DNA, the CDR3 is TGTGCCAGCAGTGATTGGGTCCTAGGGCGGGAAGGACCCTACGAGCAGTACTTC. It translates to CASSDWVLGREGPYEQYF.

In this sample, this clone turned up once. J is TRBJ2-7 and V is TRBV12-5, with TRBD1 matching over 10 bases. V lost 2 bases, J lost 1 base, and 11 bases stayed unmatched. This CDR3 spans 18 amino acids. Germline CDR1 LGHNT, CDR2 FRNRAP. This CDR3 reads CASGLSLSGTGVSYEQYV. CDR3 bases: TGTGCTAGTGGTTTGTCGTTAAGCGGGACAGGGGTATCCTACGAGCAGTACGTC.

The rearrangement uses TRBV7-9 and TRBJ2-1; D may be TRBD1 (5 bases). The CDR3 is 12 amino acids. Germline CDR1 SEHNR, CDR2 FQNEAQ (reference sequence). V was clipped by 3 bases and J by 9 bases, with 9 bases between them. The CDR3 is CASSLIGAEQFF. Written as DNA, the CDR3 is TGTGCCAGCAGCTTGATAGGGGCTGAGCAGTTCTTC. The variable domain in full, completed from reference TRBV7-9 and TRBJ2-1, reads DTGVSQNPRHKITKRGQNVTFRCDPISEHNRLYWYRQTLGQGPEFLTYFQNEAQLEKSRLLSDRFSAERPKGSFSTLEIQRTEQGDSAMYLCASSLIGAEQFFGPGTRLTVL.

The chain employs TRBV30 and TRBJ2-7, with TRBD2 matching 12 bases. Trimming took 3 bases from V and 0 from J; bases not matched to a gene: 6. CDR3 length equals 16 residues. Germline CDR1 and CDR2: GTSNPN and SVGIG (reference sequence). The CDR3 loop reads CAWRELAGGRSYEQYV. The CDR3 DNA sequence: TGTGCCTGGAGGGAACTAGCGGGAGGCCGCTCCTACGAGCAGTACGTC.

The V and J genes are TRBV28 and TRBJ2-1; maybe TRBD2 (5 bases). The length of the CDR3 is 14 residues. V lost 1 base, J lost 3 bases, and 7 bases lay in between. Germline assignment: CDR1 MDHEN and CDR2 SYDVKM. CDR3 amino acids: CASSLSGYYNEQFF. For the CDR3, the DNA is TGTGCCAGCAGTTTATCGGGGTACTACAATGAGCAGTTCTTC.

This chain joins TRBV11-2 and TRBJ2-1, with D unresolved. Trimming took off 1 base at V and 5 bases at J, with 9 bases between the two ends. Germline V gives CDR1 SGHAT, CDR2 FQNNGV. The CDR3 is 14 amino acids. The CDR3 DNA reads TGTGCCAGCAGCTTAGGGGCCCCGAACAATGAGCAGTTCTTC. This encodes CASSLGAPNNEQFF.

The chain uses TRBV6-1 and TRBJ1-1, with D hard to call. Trimming took 3 bases from V and 10 from J, leaving 15 bases between them. Germline CDR1 is MNHNS and CDR2 is SASEGT. The CDR3 consists of 13 residues. DNA of the CDR3: TGTGCCAGCAGTGATTATGGGCAGGAAAGAGCTTTCTTT. This sequence encodes CASSDYGQERAFF.

The chain is built from TRBV7-2 and TRBJ2-1, with D tentatively TRBD1 (6 bases). This CDR3 spans 17 amino acids. Germline CDR1 reads SGHTA; CDR2 reads FQGNSA. The V gene lost 6 bases and the J gene lost 3 bases, with 21 bases spanning the gap. The CDR3 bases are TGTGCCAGCAGGGGTGGGGTCGGGACACCATTCTACAATGAGCAGTTCTTC. It is translated as CASRGGVGTPFYNEQFF.

This chain links TRBV7-2 with TRBJ1-5; D not resolved. Trimming pared 1 base from V and 6 bases from J, leaving 7 bases between. CDR1 is SGHTA, CDR2 FQGNSA, per germline. The CDR3 is 13 residues long. The DNA for the CDR3 is TGTGCCAGCAGCTTAGGATCCAGTCAGCCCCAGCATTTT. This sequence encodes CASSLGSSQPQHF.

The V call is TRBV7-9, the J call TRBJ2-1; 7 bases map to TRBD2. With 6 bases clipped from V and 7 bases from J, the junction kept 15 bases outside the gene matches. CDR1 is SEHNR, CDR2 FQNEAQ, per germline (reference sequence). The CDR3 length is 16 residues. CDR3 coding DNA: TGTGCCAGCAGTTCTGCAATGGGGGGGATAGGGAATGAGCAGTTCTTC. Protein product: CASSSAMGGIGNEQFF.

CDR3 DNA sequence: TGTGCCAGCAGCCGGCTAGCGGGGGGGAGTATGAATGAGCAGTTCTTC. Protein: CASSRLAGGSMNEQFF. The chain links TRBV4-2 to TRBJ2-1; 12 bases map to TRBD2. Trimming removed 4 bases from V and 7 bases from J; junction bases left unmatched: 8. The germline gives CDR1 LGHNA, CDR2 YNFKEQ. CDR3 size: 16 residues.